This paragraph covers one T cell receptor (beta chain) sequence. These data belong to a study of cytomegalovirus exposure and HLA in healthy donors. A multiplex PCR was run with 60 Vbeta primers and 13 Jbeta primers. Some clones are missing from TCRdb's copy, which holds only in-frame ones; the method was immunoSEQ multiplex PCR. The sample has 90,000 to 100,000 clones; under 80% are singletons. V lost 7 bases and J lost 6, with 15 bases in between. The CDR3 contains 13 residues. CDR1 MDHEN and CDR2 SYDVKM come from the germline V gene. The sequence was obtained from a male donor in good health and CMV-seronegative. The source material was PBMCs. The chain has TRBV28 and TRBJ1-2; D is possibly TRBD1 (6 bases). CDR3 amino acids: CASIEQGLNGYTF. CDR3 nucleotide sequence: TGTGCCAGCATAGAACAGGGTCTCAATGGCTACACCTTC.